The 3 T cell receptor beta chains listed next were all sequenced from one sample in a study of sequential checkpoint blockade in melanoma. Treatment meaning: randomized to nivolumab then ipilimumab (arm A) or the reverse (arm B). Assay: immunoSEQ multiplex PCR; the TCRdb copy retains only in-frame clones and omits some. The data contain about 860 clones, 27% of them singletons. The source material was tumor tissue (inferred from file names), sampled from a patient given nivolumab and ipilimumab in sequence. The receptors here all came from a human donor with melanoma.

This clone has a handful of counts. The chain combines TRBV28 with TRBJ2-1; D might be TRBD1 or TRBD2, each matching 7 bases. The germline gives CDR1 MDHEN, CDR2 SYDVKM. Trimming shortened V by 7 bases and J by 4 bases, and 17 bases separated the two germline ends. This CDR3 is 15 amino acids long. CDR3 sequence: CASTQGGKAYNEQFF. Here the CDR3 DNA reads TGTGCCAGCACCCAGGGGGGGAAGGCTTACAATGAGCAGTTCTTC.

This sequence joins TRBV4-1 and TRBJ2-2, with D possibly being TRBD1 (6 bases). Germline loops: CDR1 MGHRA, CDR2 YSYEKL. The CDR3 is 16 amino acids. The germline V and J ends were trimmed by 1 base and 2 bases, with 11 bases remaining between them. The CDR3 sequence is CASSQAAGTNTGELFF. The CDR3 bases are TGCGCCAGCAGCCAAGCGGCAGGGACAAACACCGGGGAGCTGTTTTTT.

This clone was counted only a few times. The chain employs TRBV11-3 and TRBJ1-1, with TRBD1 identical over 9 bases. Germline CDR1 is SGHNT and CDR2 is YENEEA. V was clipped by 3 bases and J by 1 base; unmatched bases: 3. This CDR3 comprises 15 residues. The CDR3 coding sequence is TGTGCCAGCAGCTTGACAGGGGGGTGGAACACTGAAGCTTTCTTT. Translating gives CASSLTGGWNTEAFF.